This TCR beta chain was observed in a study of naive and memory T cell subsets. The SP2 primer and nested alpha and beta constant region primers amplified ligated cDNA in four rounds. For blood and skin samples, reverse transcription used TCR alpha and beta constant primers. TCRdb passed the 5' RACE reads through MiXCR, listing each CDR3 protein once. The table includes more than 50,000 distinct CDR3 sequences, around 8% detected once. An oligonucleotide containing a UMI was ligated to the 3' end of TCR cDNA. Adult healthy volunteers gave 2.5 ml peripheral blood for whole-blood RNA. The CDR3 is made up of 11 amino acids. The germline CDR1 and CDR2 sequences are MNHEY and SVGAGI. V was clipped by 2 bases and J by 6 bases, with 3 bases between them.

The rearrangement uses TRBV6-5 and TRBJ2-3; unclear D gene. This sequence originates from a female donor in good health. CDR3 bases: TGTGCCAGCAGTTACCTGGATACGCAGTATTTT. Translated: CASSYLDTQYF.